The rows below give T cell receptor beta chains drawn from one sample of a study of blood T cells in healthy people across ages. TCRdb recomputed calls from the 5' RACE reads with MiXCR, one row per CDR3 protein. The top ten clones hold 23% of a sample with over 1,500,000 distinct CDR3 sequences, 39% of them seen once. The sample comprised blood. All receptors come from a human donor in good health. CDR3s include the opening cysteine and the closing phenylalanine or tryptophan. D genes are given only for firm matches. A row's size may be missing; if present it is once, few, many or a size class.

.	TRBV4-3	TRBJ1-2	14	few	TGCGCCAGCAGCCAACTGGACAGTGCGGGTCCCTACACCTTC	CASSQLDSAGPYTF
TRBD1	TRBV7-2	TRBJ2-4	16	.	TGTGCCAGCAGCCCGGGACAGGTTATAGCCAAAAACATTCAGTACTTC	CASSPGQVIAKNIQYF
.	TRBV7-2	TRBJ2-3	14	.	TGTGCCAGCAGCCCCTCCCCGGGACGGGATACGCAGTATTTT	CASSPSPGRDTQYF
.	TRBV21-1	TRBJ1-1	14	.	TGTGCCAGCAGCAATGTGGAGGGGAACACTGAAGCTTTCTTT	CASSNVEGNTEAFF
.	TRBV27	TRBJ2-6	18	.	TGTGCCAGCAGTAGACAACTCGACACCAACTCTGGGGCCAACGTCCTGACTTTC	CASSRQLDTNSGANVLTF
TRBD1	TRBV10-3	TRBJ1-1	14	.	TGTGCCATCAATACAGGGGGCTTTGACACTGAAGCTTTCTTT	CAINTGGFDTEAFF
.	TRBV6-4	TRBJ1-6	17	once	TGTGCCAGCAGTGAATCCCCGGGGGACCGGTATAATTCACCCCTCCACTTT	CASSESPGDRYNSPLHF
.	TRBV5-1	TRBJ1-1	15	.	TGCGCCAGCAGCCCCACATGGGTCCAAGATGTAGAAGCTTTCTTT	CASSPTWVQDVEAFF
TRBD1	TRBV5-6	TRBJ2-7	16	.	TGTGCCAGCAGCGGACGGACAGGGGGCCCCGTAAGCCGGCAGTACTTC	CASSGRTGGPVSRQYF
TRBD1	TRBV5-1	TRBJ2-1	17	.	TGCGCCAGCAGCTTGGGGGACAGAGCGAGCTCCTACAATGAGCAGTTCTTC	CASSLGDRASSYNEQFF
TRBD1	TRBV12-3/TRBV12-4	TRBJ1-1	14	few	TGTGCCAGCAGACCGACAGGGGGCCAAACTGAAGCTTTCTTT	CASRPTGGQTEAFF
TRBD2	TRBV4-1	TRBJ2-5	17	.	TGCGCCAGCAGCCAGGGTCCCAGCGGGGGACAAGATCGGACCCAGTACTTC	CASSQGPSGGQDRTQYF
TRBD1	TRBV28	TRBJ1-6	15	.	TGTGCCAGCAGTTCGATACAGGGGGATAATTCACCCCTCCACTTT	CASSSIQGDNSPLHF
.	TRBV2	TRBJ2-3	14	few	TGTGCCAGTAGTCCCGGGACTCTAAGCCATACGCAGTATTTT	CASSPGTLSHTQYF
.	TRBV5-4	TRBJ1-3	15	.	TGTGCCAGCAGCTTTGGGGTCGCCTCTGGAAACACCATATATTTT	CASSFGVASGNTIYF
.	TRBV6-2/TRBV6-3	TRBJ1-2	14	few	TGTGCCAGCAGTGCGCGGACAGCCCGCTATGGCTACACCTTC	CASSARTARYGYTF
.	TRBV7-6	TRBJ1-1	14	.	TGTGCCAGCAGCTTGTCCAGGGTGGAGACTGAAGCTTTCTTT	CASSLSRVETEAFF
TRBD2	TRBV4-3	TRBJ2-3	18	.	TGCGCCAGCAGCCAAGAACGGCCCATAGCGGGGGGCTCAGATACGCAGTATTTT	CASSQERPIAGGSDTQYF
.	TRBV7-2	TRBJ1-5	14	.	TGTGCCAGCAGCTTAGAGGAGGGTGGGCAGCCCCAGCATTTT	CASSLEEGGQPQHF
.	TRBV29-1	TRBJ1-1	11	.	TGCAGCTTATCCCTGAACACTGAAGCTTTCTTT	CSLSLNTEAFF
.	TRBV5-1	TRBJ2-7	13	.	TGCGCCAGCAGGGAAGATTTTTCCTACGAGCAGTACTTC	CASREDFSYEQYF
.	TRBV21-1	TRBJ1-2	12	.	TGTGCCAGCAGGGCGGGTCACTATGGCTACACCTTC	CASRAGHYGYTF
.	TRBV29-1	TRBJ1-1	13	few	TGCAGCGTAAGACAGCTCATGAACACTGAAGCTTTCTTT	CSVRQLMNTEAFF
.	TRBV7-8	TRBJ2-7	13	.	TGTGCCAGCACCTTTGGACAGTCCTACGAGCAGTACTTC	CASTFGQSYEQYF
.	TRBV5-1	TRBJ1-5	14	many	TGTGCCAGCTCGCCGGGGGGAGTTAATCAGCCCCAGCATTTT	CASSPGGVNQPQHF
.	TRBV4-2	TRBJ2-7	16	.	TGTGCCAGCAGCCAAGAGCTAACCCGAATCCCCTACGAGCAGTACTTC	CASSQELTRIPYEQYF
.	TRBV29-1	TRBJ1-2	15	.	TGCAGCGTTGAAGATCCGACAGGCCCTGGCTATGGCTACACCTTC	CSVEDPTGPGYGYTF
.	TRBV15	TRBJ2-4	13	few	TGTGCCACCAGCGGTCTACAGAGGAACATTCAGTACTTC	CATSGLQRNIQYF
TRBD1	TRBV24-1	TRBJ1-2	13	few	TGTGCCACCAGTGATCCGGGACAGCATGGCTACACCTTC	CATSDPGQHGYTF
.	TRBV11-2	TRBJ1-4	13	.	TGTGCCAGCAGCTTCGACAGGCAGGAAAAACTGTTTTTT	CASSFDRQEKLFF
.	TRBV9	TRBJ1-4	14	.	TGTGCCAGCAGCGTACGGGGGGAGGATGAAAAACTGTTTTTT	CASSVRGEDEKLFF
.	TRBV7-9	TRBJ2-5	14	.	TGTGCCAGCAGCTTTTGGACCGATACGGAGACCCAGTACTTC	CASSFWTDTETQYF
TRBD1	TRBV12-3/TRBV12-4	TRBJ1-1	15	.	TGTGCCAGCAGTTCTGGGGACAGGACCTTCACTGAAGCTTTCTTT	CASSSGDRTFTEAFF
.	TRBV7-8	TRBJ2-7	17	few	TGTGCCAGCAGCTTGCGCCGGTACCGGGATTCAGGACGCGAGCAGTACTTC	CASSLRRYRDSGREQYF
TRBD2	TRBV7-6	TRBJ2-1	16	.	TGTGCCAGCAGTTTTCCTCAGGGAGGGACCAAAAACATTCAGTTCTTC	CASSFPQGGTKNIQFF
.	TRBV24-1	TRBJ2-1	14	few	TGTGCCACCAGTGATGGACAGTTCTACAATGAGCAGTTCTTC	CATSDGQFYNEQFF
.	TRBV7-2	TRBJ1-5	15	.	TGTGCCAGCAGCTTAGGACTCAGGGTCAATCAGCCCCAGCATTTT	CASSLGLRVNQPQHF
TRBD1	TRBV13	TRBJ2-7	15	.	TGTGCCAGCAGCTTCGGGACAGGGGGGATGTACGAGCAGTACTTC	CASSFGTGGMYEQYF
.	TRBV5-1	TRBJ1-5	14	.	TGCGCCAGCAGGAAGGGGGTGGGCAATCAGCCCCAGCATTTT	CASRKGVGNQPQHF
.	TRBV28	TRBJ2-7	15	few	TGTGCCAGCAGTTTATGGGACTATGCCTCCTACGAGCAGTACTTC	CASSLWDYASYEQYF
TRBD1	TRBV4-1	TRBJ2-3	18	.	TGCGCCAGCAGCCAAGAAGGTGCCGGGACAGCCTACACAGATACGCAGTATTTT	CASSQEGAGTAYTDTQYF
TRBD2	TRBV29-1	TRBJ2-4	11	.	TGCAGCGCTAGCGGGGGGGCCGCGCAGTACTTC	CSASGGAAQYF
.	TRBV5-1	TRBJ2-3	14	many	TGTGCCAGCAGCTTTAGCGGTAGCACAGATACGCAGTATTTT	CASSFSGSTDTQYF
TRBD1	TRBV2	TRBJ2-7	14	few	TGTGCCAGCAAAGCCCAGGGGGACTCCTACGAGCAGTACTTC	CASKAQGDSYEQYF
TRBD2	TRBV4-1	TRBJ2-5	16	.	TGCGCCAGCAGCCCTCGGACTAGCGGGCGACAAGAGACCCAGTACTTC	CASSPRTSGRQETQYF
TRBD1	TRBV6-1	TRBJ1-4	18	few	TGTGCCAGCAGTCCTCTCGGACAGGTCCACACAACTAATGAAAAACTGTTTTTT	CASSPLGQVHTTNEKLFF
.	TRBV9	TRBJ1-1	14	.	TGTGCCAGCAGCGTAGACGGCGGGAACACTGAAGCTTTCTTT	CASSVDGGNTEAFF
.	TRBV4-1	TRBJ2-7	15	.	TGCGCCAGCAGCCACTACGGGACGGATACCTACGAGCAGTACTTC	CASSHYGTDTYEQYF
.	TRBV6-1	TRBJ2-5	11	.	TGTGCCAGCATCGGGTTGGTGACCCAGTACTTC	CASIGLVTQYF
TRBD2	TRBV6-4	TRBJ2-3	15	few	TGTGCCAGCAGTCCATTAGCGGGGGAGACTGATACGCAGTATTTT	CASSPLAGETDTQYF
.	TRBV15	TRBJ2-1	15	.	TGTGTCACCAGCAGGGACCCTAGCTCCTACAATGAGCAGTTCTTC	CVTSRDPSSYNEQFF
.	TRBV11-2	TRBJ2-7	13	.	TGTGCCGGCAGCTTAGCCGGAGTCTCAGGGCAGTACTTC	CAGSLAGVSGQYF
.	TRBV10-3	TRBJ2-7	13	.	TGTGCCATCCGGGACGGGACCACCTACGAGCAGTACTTC	CAIRDGTTYEQYF
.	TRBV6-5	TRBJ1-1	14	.	TGTGCCAGCAGTTACAGGTTTATGAACACTGAAGCTTTCTTT	CASSYRFMNTEAFF
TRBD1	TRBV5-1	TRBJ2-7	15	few	TGCGCCAGCAGCTTGGACAGGGGGCCTATTGACGAGCAGTACTTC	CASSLDRGPIDEQYF